The rows below give T cell receptor beta chains drawn from one sample of a study of breast tumors, draining lymph nodes, adjacent tissues. TCRdb analysed the multiplex PCR reads with MiXCR anew, one entry per CDR3 protein. The repertoire holds some 230,000 distinct CDR3 sequences, around 35% seen once, with over 3.5% in the top ten. The specimen sequenced was axillary lymph node tissue. All receptors derive from a female donor with breast cancer. Some clones in this sample may be carry-over from other donors' samples. Each CDR3 is given without its conserved first and last residue. D genes are given only for firm matches. Some rows mark clone size as missing; the rest say once, few, many or name a class of expanded clone.

D gene,clone size,V gene,J gene,CDR3 protein
NA,NA,TRBV6-5,TRBJ1-2,ASSHDLVKGGYT
TRBD1,NA,TRBV20-1,TRBJ1-6,SAKQGDNSPLH
NA,NA,TRBV7-9,TRBJ2-6,ASSQGSLSSGANVLT
NA,many,TRBV7-9,TRBJ2-7,ASSLVLGGLNYEQY
TRBD1,many,TRBV18,TRBJ2-5,ASSRGRTGIETQY
TRBD2,many,TRBV13,TRBJ2-3,ASSYRLAGADTQY
NA,many,TRBV19,TRBJ1-5,ASSRQAAAQPQH
NA,NA,TRBV12-3/TRBV12-4,TRBJ2-5,ASSLDLGRQETQY
TRBD2,few,TRBV7-2,TRBJ2-5,ASSLAQSTRAGGGETQY
TRBD1,NA,TRBV5-5,TRBJ2-7,ASSPSGTGSLQY
TRBD1,many,TRBV7-2,TRBJ1-2,ASSPRGGTGSAGYT
NA,many,TRBV19,TRBJ1-5,ASSIYQRYSNQPQH
TRBD1,NA,TRBV11-3,TRBJ2-5,ASSLEGRRDSRRY
NA,NA,TRBV20-1,TRBJ1-6,SARMGPEGSPLH
NA,many,TRBV6-1,TRBJ2-7,ASILFSYEQY
TRBD1,NA,TRBV7-9,TRBJ1-5,ASSMTGEPQH
NA,few,TRBV19,TRBJ2-2,ASSIGRIGRGTGELF
NA,NA,TRBV20-1,TRBJ2-4,SAPLPGVSFAKNIQY
NA,NA,TRBV5-1,TRBJ2-7,ASRRDSSYDQY
NA,many,TRBV24-1,TRBJ1-2,ATSDLYSRYGYT
NA,NA,TRBV11-2,TRBJ2-1,ASSLGRGF
NA,few,TRBV6-6,TRBJ1-4,ASRGRGPNEKLF
TRBD2,NA,TRBV7-2,TRBJ2-3,ASSLAGGADTQY
NA,many,TRBV15,TRBJ2-1,ATRTHGVAERPSSYNEQF
TRBD1,NA,TRBV27,TRBJ1-5,ASSSRTGNQPQH
NA,NA,TRBV6-6,TRBJ2-7,ASSLQTSYEQY
TRBD2,NA,TRBV14,TRBJ2-2,ASSPGTSGKAGGELF
TRBD1,many,TRBV7-8,TRBJ1-2,ASSPAETGAYGYT
TRBD1,many,TRBV19,TRBJ1-5,ASTDGGGAGQPQH
NA,many,TRBV6-6,TRBJ1-3,ASSLGNTIY
TRBD1,few,TRBV18,TRBJ1-6,ASSGQVDFYNSPLH
NA,many,TRBV5-1,TRBJ1-2,ASSGSELYGYT
TRBD2,many,TRBV10-3,TRBJ2-5,AISDTTSGRETQY
TRBD1,many,TRBV29-1,TRBJ1-1,SVGLHARTGEEPL
NA,NA,TRBV7-9,TRBJ1-6,ASSLHQNSPLH
NA,many,TRBV20-1,TRBJ2-5,SSKKPYQETQY
NA,many,TRBV9,TRBJ2-3,ASSVGVSTDTQY
NA,NA,TRBV2,TRBJ1-5,ASSAQESPGGARH
TRBD1,NA,TRBV20-1,NA,SAHRDRGDSETQY
NA,NA,TRBV2,TRBJ1-2,ASNRLTGPRENT
TRBD1,many,TRBV29-1,TRBJ2-2,SVDGSPGQGYTGELF
TRBD2,many,TRBV29-1,TRBJ2-2,SVQRSGNSGELF
NA,few,TRBV6-1,TRBJ2-7,ASARDLDLYEQY
TRBD1,NA,TRBV7-9,TRBJ1-4,ASSPRGEEKLF
TRBD2,many,TRBV29-1,TRBJ2-3,SVRTSGGSTDTQY
TRBD1,NA,TRBV11-2,TRBJ2-6,ASSPRQGAHLSGANVLT
NA,many,TRBV12-3/TRBV12-4,TRBJ1-6,ASSFSPGRTVSVFSLH
NA,NA,TRBV5-4,TRBJ2-3,ASSRPRDGGLSTQY
NA,many,TRBV5-5,TRBJ2-7,ASSPKVFPYEQY
NA,many,TRBV2,TRBJ1-5,ASSAQGQAGQPQH
NA,NA,TRBV11-2,TRBJ2-3,ASSSLGDTQY
TRBD2,many,TRBV9,TRBJ2-5,ASSPRTSAVETQY
NA,NA,TRBV12-3/TRBV12-4,TRBJ1-4,ASSWGGEKLF
NA,few,TRBV27,TRBJ2-5,ASSSRDIQETQY